Listed below are T cell receptor beta chains from one sample, sequenced in a study of cytomegalovirus exposure and HLA in healthy donors. TCRdb's copy holds only in-frame clones and misses some; the assay was immunoSEQ multiplex PCR. Of roughly 100,000 clones in the sample, around 87% were seen once. Sequencing used PBMCs. The receptor source for this set is a woman between 18 and 30 years old in good health and CMV-seropositive. Both conserved end residues are part of each CDR3. Each record gives: clone size, D gene, CDR3 length, J gene, V gene, CDR3 DNA, CDR3 protein. The D gene is left open where the match is weak. Clone size is given for some rows only: seen once, a few or many times, or a class if the clone is expanded.

. | . | 14 | TRBJ2-2 | TRBV4-1 | TGCGCCAGCTTGCCCAGGGTGGACACCGGGGAGCTGTTTTTT | CASLPRVDTGELFF
. | TRBD2 | 16 | TRBJ2-1 | TRBV18 | TGTGCCAGCTCACCCTTTGCGGGAGGGGGCTACAATGAGCAGTTCTTC | CASSPFAGGGYNEQFF
. | . | 14 | TRBJ2-7 | TRBV30 | TGTGCCTGGGGGAACAGGATTCATTCCTACGAGCAGTACTTC | CAWGNRIHSYEQYF
. | . | 11 | TRBJ1-5 | TRBV6-5 | TGTGCCAGCAGCTTTAATCAGCCCCAGCATTTT | CASSFNQPQHF
. | TRBD1 | 15 | TRBJ1-2 | TRBV27 | TGTGCCAGCAGTTTCCTCGGGACAGGGGGCTTTGGCTACACCTTC | CASSFLGTGGFGYTF
once | TRBD1 | 18 | TRBJ2-1 | TRBV27 | TGTGCCAGCAGTTTAGTCGGGATGACAGGGGTTGGCCTTAATGAGCAGTTCTTC | CASSLVGMTGVGLNEQFF
. | TRBD2 | 17 | TRBJ2-7 | TRBV11-3 | TGTGCCAGCAGCTCATCGGGACTAGCGGGTCTCTCCTACGAGCAGTACTTC | CASSSSGLAGLSYEQYF
. | . | 15 | TRBJ1-4 | TRBV4-2 | TGTGCCAGCAGCCAAGAGGGCTCTCGAAGGGAAAAACTGTTTTTT | CASSQEGSRREKLFF
few | . | 13 | TRBJ1-1 | TRBV5-6 | TGTGCCAGCAGCTACAGGGTGGGGACTGAAGCTTTCTTT | CASSYRVGTEAFF
. | . | 15 | TRBJ2-2 | TRBV6-5 | TGTGCCAGCAGTTACTCCAACGGGAACACCGGGGAGCTGTTTTTT | CASSYSNGNTGELFF
. | TRBD1 | 13 | TRBJ1-4 | TRBV7-2 | TGTGCCAGCAAAGGACAGGAAGCGATCCAACTGTTTTTT | CASKGQEAIQLFF
. | . | 15 | TRBJ2-3 | TRBV28 | TGTGCCAGCAGTTTCGGCTTCGCGGGTGGAGATACGCAGTATTTT | CASSFGFAGGDTQYF